This T cell receptor beta chain comes out of a study of cytomegalovirus exposure and HLA in healthy donors. Overall study results and limits: Several V segments, TRBV6-2 and TRBV6-3 among them, could not be told apart and were dropped. Analysis performed later found 16,951 TCR beta sequences associated with HLA alleles at 0.05 false discovery rate.

These donors, healthy bone marrow donors, were studied. Researchers ran the PCR with 60 Vbeta and 13 Jbeta primers. Sequencing used immunoSEQ multiplex PCR; TCRdb keeps in-frame clones, though not all of them. The sample records 150,000 to 200,000 clones, roughly 72% being singletons. A remark on this clone: Its antigen remains unknown. A read error may produce the germline difference seen at one junction end.

In germline, CDR1 is KGHSH, CDR2 LQKENI. This CDR3 spans 14 amino acids. The sample taken for sequencing was PBMCs. The TCR originated in a woman between 40 and 50 years old in good health and CMV-seronegative. The genes are TRBV18 and TRBJ1-2; D call uncertain. This chain's CDR3 is CASAPYAESYGYTF. CDR3 nucleotide sequence: TGTGCCAGCGCACCGTATGCGGAGAGCTATGGCTACACCTTC.